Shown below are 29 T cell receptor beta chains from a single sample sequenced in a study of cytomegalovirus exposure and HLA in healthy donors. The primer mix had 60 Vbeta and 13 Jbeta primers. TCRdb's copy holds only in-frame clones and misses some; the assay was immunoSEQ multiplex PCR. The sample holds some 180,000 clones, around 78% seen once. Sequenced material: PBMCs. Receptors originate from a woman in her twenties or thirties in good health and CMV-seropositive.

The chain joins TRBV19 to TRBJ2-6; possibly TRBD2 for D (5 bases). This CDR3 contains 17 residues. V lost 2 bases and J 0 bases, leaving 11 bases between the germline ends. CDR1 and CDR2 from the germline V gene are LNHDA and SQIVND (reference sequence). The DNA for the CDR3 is TGTGCCAGTAGTATACGGCTGGGAGCCTCTGGGGCCAACGTCCTGACTTTC. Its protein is CASSIRLGASGANVLTF.

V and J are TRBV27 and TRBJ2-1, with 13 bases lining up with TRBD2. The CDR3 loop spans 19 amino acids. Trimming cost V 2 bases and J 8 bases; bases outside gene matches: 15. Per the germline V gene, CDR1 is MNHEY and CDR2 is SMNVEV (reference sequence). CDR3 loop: CASSLGPYKLAGGPDEQFF. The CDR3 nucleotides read TGTGCCAGCAGTTTAGGTCCCTACAAACTAGCGGGGGGGCCGGATGAGCAGTTCTTC.

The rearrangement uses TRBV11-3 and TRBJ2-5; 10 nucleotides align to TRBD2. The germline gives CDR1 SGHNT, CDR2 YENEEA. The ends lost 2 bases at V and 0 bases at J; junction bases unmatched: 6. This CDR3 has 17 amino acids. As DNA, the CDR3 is TGTGCCAGCAGCTTACACCCGACTAGCGGGCACCAAGAGACCCAGTACTTC. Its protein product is CASSLHPTSGHQETQYF.

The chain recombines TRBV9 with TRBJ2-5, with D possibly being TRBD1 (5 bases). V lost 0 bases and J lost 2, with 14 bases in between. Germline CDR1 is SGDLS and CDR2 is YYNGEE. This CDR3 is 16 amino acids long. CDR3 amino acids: CASSVAGQGRQETQYF. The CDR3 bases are TGTGCCAGCAGCGTAGCCGGGCAGGGCAGGCAAGAGACCCAGTACTTC.

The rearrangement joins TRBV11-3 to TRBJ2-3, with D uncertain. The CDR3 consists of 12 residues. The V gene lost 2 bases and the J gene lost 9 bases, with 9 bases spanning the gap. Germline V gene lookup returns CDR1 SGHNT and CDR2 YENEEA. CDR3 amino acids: CASSLSGSTQYF. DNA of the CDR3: TGTGCCAGCAGCTTATCAGGCTCCACGCAGTATTTT.

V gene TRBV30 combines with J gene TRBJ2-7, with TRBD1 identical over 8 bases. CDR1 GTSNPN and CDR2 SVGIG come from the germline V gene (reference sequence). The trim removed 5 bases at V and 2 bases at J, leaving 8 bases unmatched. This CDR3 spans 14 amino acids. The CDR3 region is CAWGADRGTYEQYF. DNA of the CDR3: TGTGCCTGGGGAGCCGACAGGGGAACCTACGAGCAGTACTTC.

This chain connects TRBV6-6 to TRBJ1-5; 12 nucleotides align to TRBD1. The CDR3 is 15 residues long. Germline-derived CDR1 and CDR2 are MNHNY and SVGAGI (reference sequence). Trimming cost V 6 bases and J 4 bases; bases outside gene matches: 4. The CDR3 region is CASSGTGGPNQPQHF. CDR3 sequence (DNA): TGTGCCAGCAGCGGGACAGGGGGCCCGAATCAGCCCCAGCATTTT.

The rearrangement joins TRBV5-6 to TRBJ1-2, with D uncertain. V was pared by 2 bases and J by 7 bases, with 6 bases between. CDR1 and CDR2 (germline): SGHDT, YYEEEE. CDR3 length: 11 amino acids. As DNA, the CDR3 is TGTGCCAGCAGCTTCGAGGTTGGCTACACCTTC. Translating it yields CASSFEVGYTF.

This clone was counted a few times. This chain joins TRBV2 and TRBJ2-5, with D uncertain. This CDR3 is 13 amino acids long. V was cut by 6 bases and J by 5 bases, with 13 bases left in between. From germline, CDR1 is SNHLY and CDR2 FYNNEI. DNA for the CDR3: TGTGCCAGCAGCTCCCGGAGAAGGGAGACCCAGTACTTC. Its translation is CASSSRRRETQYF.

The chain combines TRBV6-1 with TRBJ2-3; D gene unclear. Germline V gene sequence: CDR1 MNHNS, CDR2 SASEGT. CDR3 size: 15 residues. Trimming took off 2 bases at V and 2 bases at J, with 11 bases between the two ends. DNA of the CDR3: TGTGCCAGCAGTGAACTACTGCCGAACACAGATACGCAGTATTTT. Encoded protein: CASSELLPNTDTQYF.

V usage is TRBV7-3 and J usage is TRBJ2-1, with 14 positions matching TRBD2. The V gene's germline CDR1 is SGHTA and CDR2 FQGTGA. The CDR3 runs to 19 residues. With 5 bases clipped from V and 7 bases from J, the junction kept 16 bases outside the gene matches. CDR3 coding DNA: TGTGCCAGCAGCACGGGACTAGCGGGAGATTTATTTATGGGGAATGAGCAGTTCTTC. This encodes CASSTGLAGDLFMGNEQFF. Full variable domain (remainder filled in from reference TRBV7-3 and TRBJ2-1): GAGVSQTPSNKVTEKGKYVELRCDPISGHTALYWYRQSLGQGPEFLIYFQGTGAADDSGLPNDRFFAVRPEGSVSTLKIQRTERGDSAVYLCASSTGLAGDLFMGNEQFFGPGTRLTVL.

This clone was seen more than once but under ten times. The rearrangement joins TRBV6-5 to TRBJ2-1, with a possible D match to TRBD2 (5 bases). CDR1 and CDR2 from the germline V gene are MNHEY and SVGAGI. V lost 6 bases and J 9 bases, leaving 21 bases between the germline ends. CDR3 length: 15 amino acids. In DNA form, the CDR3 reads TGTGCCAGCAGGCGCGGGTTAGTAGTGAGTGGTGAGCAGTTCTTC. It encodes CASRRGLVVSGEQFF.

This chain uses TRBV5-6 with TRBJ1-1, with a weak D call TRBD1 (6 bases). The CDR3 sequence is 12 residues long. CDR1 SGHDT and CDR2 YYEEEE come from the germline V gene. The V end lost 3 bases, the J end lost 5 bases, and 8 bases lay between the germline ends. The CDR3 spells CASSWGQTEAFF. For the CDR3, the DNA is TGTGCCAGCAGCTGGGGACAAACTGAAGCTTTCTTT. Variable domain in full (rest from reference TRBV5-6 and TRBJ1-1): DAGVTQSPTHLIKTRGQQVTLRCSPKSGHDTVSWYQQALGQGPQFIFQYYEEEERQRGNFPDRFSGHQFPNYSSELNVNALLLGDSALYLCASSWGQTEAFFGQGTRLTVV.

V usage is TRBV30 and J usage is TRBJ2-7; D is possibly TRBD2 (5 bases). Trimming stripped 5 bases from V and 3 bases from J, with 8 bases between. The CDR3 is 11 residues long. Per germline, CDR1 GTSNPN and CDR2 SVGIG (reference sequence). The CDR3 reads CAWEGGYEQYF. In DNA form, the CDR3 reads TGTGCCTGGGAGGGCGGCTACGAGCAGTACTTC. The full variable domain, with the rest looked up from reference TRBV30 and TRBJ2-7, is SQTIHQWPATLVQPVGSPLSLECTVEGTSNPNLYWYRQAAGRGLQLLFYSVGIGQISSEVPQNLSASRPQDRQFILSSKKLLLSDSGFYLCAWEGGYEQYFGPGTRLTVT.

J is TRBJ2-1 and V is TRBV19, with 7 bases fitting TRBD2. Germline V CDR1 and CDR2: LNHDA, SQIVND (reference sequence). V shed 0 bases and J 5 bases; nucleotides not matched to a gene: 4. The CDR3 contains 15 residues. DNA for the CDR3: TGTGCCAGTAGTATAGATACAGGACTAGACAATGAGCAGTTCTTC. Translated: CASSIDTGLDNEQFF.

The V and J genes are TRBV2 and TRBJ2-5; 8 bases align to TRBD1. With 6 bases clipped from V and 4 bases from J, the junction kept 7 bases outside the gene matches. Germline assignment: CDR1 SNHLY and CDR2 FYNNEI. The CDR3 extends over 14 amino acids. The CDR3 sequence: CASRQTGDAETQYF. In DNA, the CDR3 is TGTGCCAGCAGGCAGACAGGGGACGCAGAGACCCAGTACTTC.

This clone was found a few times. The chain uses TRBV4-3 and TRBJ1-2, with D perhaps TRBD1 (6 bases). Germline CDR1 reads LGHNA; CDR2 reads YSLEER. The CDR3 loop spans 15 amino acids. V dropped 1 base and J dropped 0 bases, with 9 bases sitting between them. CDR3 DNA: TGCGCCAGCAGCCAAGGGACAGCCGCTAACTATGGCTACACCTTC. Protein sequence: CASSQGTAANYGYTF.

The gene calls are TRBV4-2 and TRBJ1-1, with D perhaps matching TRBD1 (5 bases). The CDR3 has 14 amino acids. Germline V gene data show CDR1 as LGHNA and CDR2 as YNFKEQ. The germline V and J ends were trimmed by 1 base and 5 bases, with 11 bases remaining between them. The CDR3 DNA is TGTGCCAGCAGCCAAGCTCGGGGACTTACTGAAGCTTTCTTT. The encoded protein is CASSQARGLTEAFF.

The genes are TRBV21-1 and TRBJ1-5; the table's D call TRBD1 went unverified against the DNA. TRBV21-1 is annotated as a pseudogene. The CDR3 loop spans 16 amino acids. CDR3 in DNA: TGTGCCAGCAGCAAGGGGGACAGGGAGTATGGTCAGCCCCAGCATTTT. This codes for CASSKGDREYGQPQHF.

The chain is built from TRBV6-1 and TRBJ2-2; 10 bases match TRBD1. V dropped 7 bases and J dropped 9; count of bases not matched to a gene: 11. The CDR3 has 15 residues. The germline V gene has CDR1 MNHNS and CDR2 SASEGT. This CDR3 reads CASTTLGDRGRELFF. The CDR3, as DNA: TGTGCCAGCACCACATTGGGGGACAGGGGCAGGGAGCTGTTTTTT.

The CDR3 sequence: CASSPLTGLRLYGYTF. CDR3 coding DNA: TGTGCCAGCAGCCCTCTTACGGGTCTACGCCTTTATGGCTACACCTTC. The J gene is TRBJ1-2, the V gene TRBV7-8; D gene unclear. The germline gives CDR1 SGHVS, CDR2 FQNEAQ. The CDR3 covers 16 residues. Trimming pared 5 bases from V and 5 bases from J, leaving 21 bases between. The full variable domain, completed using reference TRBV7-8 and TRBJ1-2, is GAGVSQSPRYKVAKRGQDVALRCDPISGHVSLFWYQQALGQGPEFLTYFQNEAQLDKSGLPSDRFFAERPEGSVSTLKIQRTQQEDSAVYLCASSPLTGLRLYGYTFGSGTRLTVV.

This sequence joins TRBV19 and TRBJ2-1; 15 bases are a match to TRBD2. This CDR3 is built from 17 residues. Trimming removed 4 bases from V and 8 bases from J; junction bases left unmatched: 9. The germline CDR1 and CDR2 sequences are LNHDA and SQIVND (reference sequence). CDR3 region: CASSNPGLAGGYHEQFF. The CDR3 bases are TGTGCCAGTAGTAACCCGGGACTAGCGGGAGGTTACCATGAGCAGTTCTTC.

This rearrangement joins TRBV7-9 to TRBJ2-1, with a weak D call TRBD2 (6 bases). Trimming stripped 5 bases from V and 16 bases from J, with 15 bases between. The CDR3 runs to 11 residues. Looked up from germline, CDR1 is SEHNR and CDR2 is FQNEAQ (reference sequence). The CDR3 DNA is TGTGCCAGCAGCCTCCGGGACTTAATTTTCTTC. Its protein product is CASSLRDLIFF.

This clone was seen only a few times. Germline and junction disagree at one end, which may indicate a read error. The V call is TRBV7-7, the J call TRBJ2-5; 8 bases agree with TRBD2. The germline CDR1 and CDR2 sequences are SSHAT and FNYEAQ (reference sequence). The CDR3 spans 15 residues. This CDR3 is CASSLLRASGETQYF. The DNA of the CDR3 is TGTGCTAGCAGCTTACTTAGGGCTAGCGGGGAGACCCAGTACTTC.

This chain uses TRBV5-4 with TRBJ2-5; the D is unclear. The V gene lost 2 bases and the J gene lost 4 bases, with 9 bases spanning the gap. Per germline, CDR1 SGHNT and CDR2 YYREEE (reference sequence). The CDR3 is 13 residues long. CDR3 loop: CASSFPRGETQYF. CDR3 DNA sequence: TGTGCCAGCAGCTTTCCTAGAGGAGAGACCCAGTACTTC.

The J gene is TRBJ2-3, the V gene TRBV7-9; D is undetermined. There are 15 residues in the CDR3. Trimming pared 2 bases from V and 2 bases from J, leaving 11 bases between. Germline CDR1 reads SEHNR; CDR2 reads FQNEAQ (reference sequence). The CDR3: CASSLKSWYTDTQYF. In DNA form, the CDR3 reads TGTGCCAGCAGCTTAAAGAGTTGGTACACAGATACGCAGTATTTT.

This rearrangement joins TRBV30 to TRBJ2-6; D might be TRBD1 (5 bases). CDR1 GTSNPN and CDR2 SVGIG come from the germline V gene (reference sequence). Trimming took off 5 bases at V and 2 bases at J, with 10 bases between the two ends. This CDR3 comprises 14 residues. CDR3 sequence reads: CAWGAGAGANVLTF. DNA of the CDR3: TGTGCCTGGGGGGCCGGTGCTGGGGCCAACGTCCTGACTTTC.

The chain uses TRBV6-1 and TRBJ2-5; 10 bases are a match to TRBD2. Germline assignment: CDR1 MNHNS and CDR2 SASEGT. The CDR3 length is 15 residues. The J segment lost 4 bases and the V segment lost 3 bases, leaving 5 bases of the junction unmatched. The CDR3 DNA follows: TGTGCCAGCAGTGACAGAGCGGGAGGGAGAGAGACCCAGTACTTC. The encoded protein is CASSDRAGGRETQYF.

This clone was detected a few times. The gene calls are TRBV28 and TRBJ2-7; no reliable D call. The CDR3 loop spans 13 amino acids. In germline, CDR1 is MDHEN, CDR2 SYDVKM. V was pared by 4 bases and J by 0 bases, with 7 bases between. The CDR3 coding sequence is TGTGCCAGCAGTTGGCTCCTCTCCTACGAGCAGTACTTC. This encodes CASSWLLSYEQYF.